Below, one T cell receptor beta chain is given with its context. Its antigen is unknown. This record comes from a study of a mutant IDH1 vaccine in newly diagnosed glioma. Study-wide background: Patients under treatment included around 60% males and about 40% females and had a mean age of around 40 years. General study results and limits: The study observed vaccine-induced immune responses in 90% to 95% of patients.

Trimming shortened V by 2 bases and J by 5 bases, and 10 bases separated the two germline ends. This CDR3 contains 15 residues. Germline assignment: CDR1 SGHTA and CDR2 FQGNSA. Libraries were prepared by immunoSEQ multiplex PCR; TCRdb keeps only in-frame clonotypes and omits some of them. The sample lists some 67,000 clones; around 83% were seen once. Documented time point: baseline, week 1 (first vaccination visit). Specified treatment: pre-vaccination baseline after standard-of-care therapy. The source is a woman in her late teens or twenties with glioma. Some clones in this sample may be carry-over from other donors' samples. This sequence joins TRBV7-2 and TRBJ1-6; D uncertain. Sequenced material: peripheral blood mononuclear cells (PBMCs), taken from a glioma patient treated with radiotherapy, temozolomide or both. CDR3 nucleotide sequence: TGTGCCAGCAGCTTAAGGGTACAGCATAATTCACCCCTCCACTTT. Its protein product is CASSLRVQHNSPLHF.